The rows below give T cell receptor beta chains drawn from one sample of a study of cytomegalovirus exposure and HLA in healthy donors. Some clones are missing from TCRdb's copy, which holds only in-frame ones; the method was immunoSEQ multiplex PCR. The table records around 150,000 clones, roughly 70% of them present only once. The specimen sequenced was PBMCs. The source of these receptors is a man aged 40-50 years in good health and CMV-seropositive. Both conserved end residues are part of each CDR3. A D gene is named only where the DNA matches it firmly. Size is stated for part of the rows, as once, few or many counts, or as a class when the clone is expanded.

clone_size	j_call	v_call	d_call	cdr3_aa	cdr3_nt
-	TRBJ1-4	TRBV5-6	TRBD1	CASSPLYRGTNEKLFF	TGTGCCAGCAGCCCACTGTACAGGGGTACTAATGAAAAACTGTTTTTT
once	TRBJ2-2	TRBV21-1	-	CASSKGGGETFTGELFF	TGTGCCAGCAGCAAAGGTGGGGGGGAAACGTTCACCGGGGAGCTGTTTTTT
-	TRBJ1-5	TRBV11-1	-	CASSDRVSNQPQHF	TGTGCCAGCAGCGACCGGGTAAGCAATCAGCCCCAGCATTTT
-	TRBJ1-1	TRBV9	-	CASSVEARLGTEAFF	TGTGCCAGCAGCGTAGAAGCGAGATTAGGCACTGAAGCTTTCTTT
once	TRBJ1-2	TRBV6-5	-	CASSSNNNYGYTF	TGTGCCAGCAGTTCGAACAATAACTATGGCTACACCTTC
once	TRBJ1-4	TRBV7-9	TRBD1	CASSSPTRGRFNEKLFF	TGTGCCAGCAGCTCACCGACCAGGGGGCGTTTCAATGAAAAACTGTTTTTT
-	TRBJ1-1	TRBV27	-	CASIPRGRLNTEAFF	TGTGCCAGCATCCCGAGAGGGCGGTTGAACACTGAAGCTTTCTTT
-	TRBJ2-7	TRBV19	-	CASSIEDNYEQYF	TGTGCCAGTAGTATAGAGGACAACTACGAGCAGTACTTC
medium-sized	TRBJ2-1	TRBV4-3	TRBD2	CASSQESGGSYNEQFF	TGCGCCAGCAGCCAAGAGAGCGGGGGCTCCTACAATGAGCAGTTCTTC
few	TRBJ2-4	TRBV10-3	-	CAISARGPENIQYF	TGTGCCATCAGTGCAAGAGGGCCGGAAAACATTCAGTACTTC
-	TRBJ1-5	TRBV7-2	-	CASSLAIQPQHF	TGTGCCAGCAGCTTGGCCATACAGCCCCAGCATTTT
few	TRBJ2-7	TRBV5-1	-	CASSRDSASYEQYF	TGCGCCAGCAGCAGAGACAGTGCCTCCTACGAGCAGTACTTC
-	TRBJ1-1	TRBV5-1	TRBD1	CASTDRGNTEAFF	TGCGCCAGCACGGACAGGGGGAACACTGAAGCTTTCTTT
few	TRBJ1-1	TRBV29-1	-	CSSAGGSEAFF	TGCAGCTCCGCGGGGGGCTCTGAAGCTTTCTTT
-	TRBJ2-3	TRBV7-9	-	CASSPPRGATDTQYF	TGTGCCAGCAGCCCCCCACGTGGGGCCACAGATACGCAGTATTTT
few	TRBJ2-2	TRBV29-1	-	CSVPRGNTGELFF	TGCAGCGTTCCGCGGGGTAACACCGGGGAGCTGTTTTTT
-	TRBJ1-6	TRBV9	-	CASSVASNLPLHF	TGTGCCAGCAGCGTAGCTTCTAATTTACCCCTCCACTTT
-	TRBJ2-5	TRBV19	TRBD1	CASSPDRGQETRYF	TGTGCCAGTAGTCCAGACAGGGGGCAAGAGACCCGGTACTTC
-	TRBJ2-1	TRBV11-3	TRBD1	CASSKGQGTNEQFF	TGTGCCAGCAGCAAAGGACAGGGGACCAATGAGCAGTTCTTC
-	TRBJ1-2	TRBV6-6	-	CASSTESGDTF	TGTGCCAGCAGCACAGAGTCTGGTGACACCTTC
-	TRBJ2-7	TRBV7-3	TRBD2	CASSLSGGSEEQYF	TGTGCCAGCAGCCTTAGCGGGGGGTCCGAAGAGCAGTACTTC
-	TRBJ1-6	TRBV5-1	-	CASTREVLGNSPLHF	TGCGCCAGCACCAGGGAGGTCCTCGGGAATTCACCCCTCCACTTT
-	TRBJ1-5	TRBV19	TRBD1	CASSMGRGLGQPQHF	TGTGCCAGTAGTATGGGAAGGGGGCTCGGGCAGCCCCAGCATTTT
-	TRBJ1-4	TRBV5-1	TRBD1	CASSLAPVDRVNEKLFF	TGCGCCAGCAGCTTGGCGCCCGTGGACAGGGTTAATGAAAAACTGTTTTTT
-	TRBJ2-1	TRBV5-6	-	CASSRGYNEQFF	TGTGCCAGCAGCCGGGGGTACAATGAGCAGTTCTTC
-	TRBJ1-2	TRBV19	TRBD1	CASRNPLGTGGLNYGYTF	TGTGCCAGTAGGAACCCGCTAGGGACAGGGGGACTCAACTATGGCTACACCTTC
-	TRBJ2-1	TRBV9	TRBD2	CASSMGGNEQFF	TGTGCCAGCAGCATGGGGGGGAATGAGCAGTTCTTC
-	TRBJ1-4	TRBV4-1	-	CASSQERGARGNEKLFF	TGCGCCAGCAGCCAAGAGAGAGGGGCGCGGGGTAATGAAAAACTGTTTTTT
-	TRBJ1-4	TRBV5-4	-	CASSRGAGEEKLFF	TGTGCCAGCAGCCGGGGGGCAGGTGAAGAAAAACTGTTTTTT
-	TRBJ2-1	TRBV29-1	-	CSVEPLAGYNEQFF	TGCAGCGTTGAACCACTGGCAGGCTACAATGAGCAGTTCTTC
-	TRBJ2-3	TRBV29-1	-	CSVGRLPDTQYF	TGCAGCGTTGGGCGGCTACCAGATACGCAGTATTTT
-	TRBJ2-7	TRBV11-2	-	CASSLAAGAYEQYF	TGTGCCAGCAGCTTAGCGGCAGGGGCCTACGAGCAGTACTTC
-	TRBJ2-1	TRBV14	TRBD2	CASTFRPGGTEQFF	TGTGCCAGCACCTTCAGACCGGGGGGGACTGAGCAGTTCTTC
few	TRBJ2-2	TRBV5-6	TRBD1	CASSLPGQGPKGELFF	TGTGCCAGCAGCTTACCGGGACAGGGGCCGAAGGGGGAGCTGTTTTTT
-	TRBJ1-4	TRBV9	-	CASSAQGFLPNEKLFF	TGTGCCAGCAGCGCGCAGGGATTCCTCCCTAATGAAAAACTGTTTTTT
once	TRBJ1-3	TRBV5-1	-	CASSSGGAGNTIYF	TGCGCCAGCAGCTCCGGGGGGGCTGGAAACACCATATATTTT
-	TRBJ1-5	TRBV11-2	-	CASSLGGRGDQPQHF	TGTGCCAGCAGCTTAGGGGGGAGGGGAGATCAGCCCCAGCATTTT
-	TRBJ1-5	TRBV5-5	TRBD1	CASSLVGTVNQEPQHF	TGTGCCAGCAGCTTGGTTGGGACAGTTAATCAGGAGCCCCAGCATTTT
many	TRBJ1-4	TRBV5-1	-	CASSTTPSNEKLFF	TGCGCCAGCAGCACCACCCCTAGCAATGAAAAACTGTTTTTT
-	TRBJ1-3	TRBV7-9	-	CASSLYRGIVLYF	TGTGCCAGCAGCTTATATAGGGGAATCGTACTATATTTT
-	TRBJ2-1	TRBV11-2	TRBD2	CASSLGTSGVYNEQFF	TGTGCCAGCAGCTTAGGGACTAGCGGGGTGTACAATGAGCAGTTCTTC
once	TRBJ1-2	TRBV7-2	-	CASSLEGYGYTF	TGTGCCAGCAGCTTAGAGGGGTATGGCTACACCTTC
-	TRBJ2-3	TRBV6-1	-	CASSGSNTDTQYF	TGTGCCAGCAGTGGGAGCAACACAGATACGCAGTATTTT
few	TRBJ1-5	TRBV6-6	-	CASSYRDAHQPQHF	TGTGCCAGCAGTTACCGGGATGCCCATCAGCCCCAGCATTTT
-	TRBJ1-2	TRBV11-2	-	CASTDKNLFGYTF	TGTGCCAGCACAGACAAGAATCTATTTGGCTACACCTTC
few	TRBJ1-6	TRBV5-5	-	CASSLGPLGGDSPLHF	TGTGCCAGCAGCTTGGGGCCACTCGGAGGTGATTCACCCCTCCACTTT
-	TRBJ2-2	TRBV6-1	-	CASSEEYSTGELFF	TGTGCCAGCAGTGAAGAGTACAGCACCGGGGAGCTGTTTTTT
-	TRBJ2-3	TRBV13	-	CASSLVSTDTQYF	TGTGCCAGCAGCTTAGTATCGACAGATACGCAGTATTTT
once	TRBJ2-1	TRBV27	TRBD2	CASSSLIGTSESDEQFF	TGTGCCAGCAGCTCCTTAATCGGGACTAGCGAGAGCGATGAGCAGTTCTTC
-	TRBJ2-7	TRBV2	-	CASSRLVSSYEQYF	TGTGCCAGCAGTAGACTAGTAAGCTCCTACGAGCAGTACTTC
-	TRBJ2-2	TRBV7-2	TRBD2	CASSLEVLLERGIGELFF	TGTGCCAGCAGCTTAGAGGTGTTGTTGGAGCGGGGGATCGGGGAGCTGTTTTTT